This T cell receptor beta chain emerged from a study of CD8 T cells in ankylosing spondylitis. The CDR3 covers 13 residues. Trimming stripped 2 bases from V and 5 bases from J, with 10 bases between. Germline CDR1 and CDR2: SGHRS and YFSETQ. Many counts were recorded for this clonotype. TCRdb re-called the 5' RACE reads with MiXCR, one entry per CDR3 protein. Of 200,000 to 300,000 distinct CDR3 sequences detected, 8.6% appear once; the ten largest clones hold approximately 6.3%. The rearrangement uses TRBV5-1 and TRBJ1-1, with a tentative D call TRBD1 (5 bases). This clonotype was obtained from a male donor with ankylosing spondylitis or in good health (not recorded which). Sequencing was carried out using blood, either unsorted or a sorted T cell fraction (not recorded which). As DNA, the CDR3 is TGCGCCAGCAGCTTAATCCGGGGGACTGAAGCTTTCTTT. This sequence encodes CASSLIRGTEAFF.